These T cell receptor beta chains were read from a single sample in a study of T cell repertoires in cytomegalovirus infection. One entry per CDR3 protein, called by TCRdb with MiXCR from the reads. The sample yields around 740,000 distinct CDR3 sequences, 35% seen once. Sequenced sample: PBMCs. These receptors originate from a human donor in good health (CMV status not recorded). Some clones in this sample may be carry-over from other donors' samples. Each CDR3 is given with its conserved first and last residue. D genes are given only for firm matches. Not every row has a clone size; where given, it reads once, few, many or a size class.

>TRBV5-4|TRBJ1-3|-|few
TGTGCCAGCAGCTCAGCGGACTCTGGAAACACCATATATTTT
CASSSADSGNTIYF
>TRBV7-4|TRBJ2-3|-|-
TGTGCCAGCGGAGGGGGACTGGGATTCACAGATACGCAGTATTTT
CASGGGLGFTDTQYF
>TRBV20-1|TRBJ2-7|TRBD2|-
TGCAGTGCTACAGCGGGACTAGCCTACGAGCAGTACTTC
CSATAGLAYEQYF
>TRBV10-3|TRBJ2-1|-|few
TGTGCCATCAGTCCCGACAGGGAGGGGAATGAGCAGTTCTTC
CAISPDREGNEQFF
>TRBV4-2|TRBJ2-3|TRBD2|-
TGTGCCAGCAGCCAAGCCTTCCCGATAGCGGGGGAGACAGATACGCAGTATTTT
CASSQAFPIAGETDTQYF
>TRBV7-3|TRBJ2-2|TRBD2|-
TGTGCCAGCAGCTTTTTTATGGGACTAGGGGTCGGCACCGGGGAGCTGTTTTTT
CASSFFMGLGVGTGELFF
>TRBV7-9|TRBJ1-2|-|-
TGTGCCAGCAGCCGGGGGGAAGGAAGCTATGGCTACACCTTC
CASSRGEGSYGYTF
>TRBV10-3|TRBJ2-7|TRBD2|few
TGTGCCATCAGTGAGTCCGCTAGCGGTGGTAGGGACGAGCAGTACTTC
CAISESASGGRDEQYF
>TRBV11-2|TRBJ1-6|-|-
TGTGCCAGTAGCTGGGTTTCTGTTGATTCACCCCTCCACTTT
CASSWVSVDSPLHF
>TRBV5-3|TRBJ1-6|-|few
TGTGCCACTGGACGGACCTATAATTCACCCCTCCACTTT
CATGRTYNSPLHF
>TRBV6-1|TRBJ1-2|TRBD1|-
TGTGCCAGCAGTGAAGGGGGGACAGGTTTCTATGGCTACACTTTC
CASSEGGTGFYGYTF
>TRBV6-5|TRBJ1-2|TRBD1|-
TGTGCCAGCAAGCCGGACAGGGGACGGGTTTATGGCTACACCTTC
CASKPDRGRVYGYTF
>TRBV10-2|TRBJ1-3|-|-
TGCGCCATCAGGACGACAGAGATCGGAAACACCATATATTTT
CAIRTTEIGNTIYF
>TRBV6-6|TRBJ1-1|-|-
TGTGCCAGCACTAGGGGGTTTGCTGAAGCTTTCTTT
CASTRGFAEAFF
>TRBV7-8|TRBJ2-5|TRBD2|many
TGTGCCAGCAGCTTACTAGCGGGGGGGCCGATCCCCCAGTACTTC
CASSLLAGGPIPQYF
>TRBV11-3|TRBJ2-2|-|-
TGTGCCAGCAGCTACGGACGATACACCGGGGAGCTGTTTTTT
CASSYGRYTGELFF
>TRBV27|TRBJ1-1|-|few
TGTGCCAGCAGTTTAGGGGCTTGGGACACTGAAGCTTTCTTT
CASSLGAWDTEAFF